The following is a T cell receptor (beta chain) sequence with its context. What it recognizes is unknown. The ends were cut back, 4 bases at V and 11 bases at J, with 17 bases in the middle. The CDR3 totals 13 residues. Germline V gene lookup returns CDR1 MNHNS and CDR2 SASEGT. Primers included in the PCR were 60 Vbeta and 13 Jbeta primers. Assay: immunoSEQ multiplex PCR; the TCRdb copy retains only in-frame clones and omits some. The sample shows fewer than 110,000 clones, 76% of them seen only once. This record belongs to a study of cytomegalovirus exposure and HLA in healthy donors. Study information: HLA-typed donors contributed 65 million to 85 million unique TCRs, which were held in an early data release.

Whole-study results and caveats: An observed cluster of highly shared sequence variants was recorded as a likely sequencing artifact. Later analysis identified a missense DCLRE1C variant that was linked to TCR beta V- and J-gene trimming.

Sample: PBMCs. The J gene is TRBJ1-1, the V gene TRBV6-1, with D uncertain. The receptor was isolated from a middle-aged man in good health and CMV-seronegative. The chain's CDR3 is CASSVREGDGAFF. The CDR3 region has the DNA TGTGCCAGCAGTGTTAGAGAGGGTGACGGGGCTTTCTTT.